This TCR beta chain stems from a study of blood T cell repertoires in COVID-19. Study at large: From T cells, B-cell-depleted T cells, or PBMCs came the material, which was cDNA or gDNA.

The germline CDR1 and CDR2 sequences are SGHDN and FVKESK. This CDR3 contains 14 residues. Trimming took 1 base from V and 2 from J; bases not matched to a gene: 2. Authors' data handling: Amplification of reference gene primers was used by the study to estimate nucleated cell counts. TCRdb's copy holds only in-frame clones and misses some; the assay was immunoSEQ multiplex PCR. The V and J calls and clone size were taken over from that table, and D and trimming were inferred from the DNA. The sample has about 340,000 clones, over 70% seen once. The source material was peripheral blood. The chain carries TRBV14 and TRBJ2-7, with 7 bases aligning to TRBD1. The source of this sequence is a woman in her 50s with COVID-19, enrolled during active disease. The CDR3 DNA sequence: TGTGCCAGCAGCCAAGCGACAGGGCCCTACGAGCAGTACTTC. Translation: CASSQATGPYEQYF.